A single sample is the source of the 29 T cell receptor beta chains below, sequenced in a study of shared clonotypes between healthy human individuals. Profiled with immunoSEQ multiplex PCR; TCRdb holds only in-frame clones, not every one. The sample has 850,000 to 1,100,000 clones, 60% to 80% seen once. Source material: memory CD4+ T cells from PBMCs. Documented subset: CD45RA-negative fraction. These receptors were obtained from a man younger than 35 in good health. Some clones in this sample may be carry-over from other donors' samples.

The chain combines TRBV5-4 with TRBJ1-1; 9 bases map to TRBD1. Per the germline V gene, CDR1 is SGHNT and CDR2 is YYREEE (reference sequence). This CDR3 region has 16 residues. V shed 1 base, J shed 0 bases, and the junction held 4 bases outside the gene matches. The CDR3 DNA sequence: TGTGCCAGCAGCTTGTTCCGGACAGGGGTGAACACTGAAGCTTTCTTT. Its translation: CASSLFRTGVNTEAFF. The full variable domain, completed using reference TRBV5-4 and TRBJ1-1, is ETGVTQSPTHLIKTRGQQVTLRCSSQSGHNTVSWYQQALGQGPQFIFQYYREEENGRGNFPPRFSGLQFPNYSSELNVNALELDDSALYLCASSLFRTGVNTEAFFGQGTRLTVV.

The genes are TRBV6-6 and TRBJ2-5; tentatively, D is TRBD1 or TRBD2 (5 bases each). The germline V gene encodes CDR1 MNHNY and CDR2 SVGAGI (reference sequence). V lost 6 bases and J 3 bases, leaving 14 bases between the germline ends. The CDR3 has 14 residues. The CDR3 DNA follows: TGTGCCAGCAGCCCAAGTGAGGGGAAAGAGACCCAGTACTTC. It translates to CASSPSEGKETQYF.

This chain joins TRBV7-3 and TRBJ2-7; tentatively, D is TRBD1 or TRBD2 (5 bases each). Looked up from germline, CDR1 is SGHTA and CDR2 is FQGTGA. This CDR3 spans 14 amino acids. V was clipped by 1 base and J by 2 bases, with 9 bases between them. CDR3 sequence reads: CASSLSSGPYEQYF. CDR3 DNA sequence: TGTGCCAGCAGCTTAAGTTCGGGGCCCTACGAGCAGTACTTC.

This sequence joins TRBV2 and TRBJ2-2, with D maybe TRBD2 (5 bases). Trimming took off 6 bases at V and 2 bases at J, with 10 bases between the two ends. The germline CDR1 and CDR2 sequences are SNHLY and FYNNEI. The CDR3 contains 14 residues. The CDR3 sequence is CASRRVKNTGELFF. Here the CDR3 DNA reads TGTGCCAGCAGGAGGGTCAAAAACACCGGGGAGCTGTTTTTT.

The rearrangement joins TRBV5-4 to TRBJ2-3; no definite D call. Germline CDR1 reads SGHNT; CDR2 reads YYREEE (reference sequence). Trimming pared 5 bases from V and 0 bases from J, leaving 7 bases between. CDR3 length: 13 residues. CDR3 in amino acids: CASRVSSTDTQYF. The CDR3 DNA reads TGTGCCAGCAGAGTTTCTAGCACAGATACGCAGTATTTT. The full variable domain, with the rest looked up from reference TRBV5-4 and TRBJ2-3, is ETGVTQSPTHLIKTRGQQVTLRCSSQSGHNTVSWYQQALGQGPQFIFQYYREEENGRGNFPPRFSGLQFPNYSSELNVNALELDDSALYLCASRVSSTDTQYFGPGTRLTVL.

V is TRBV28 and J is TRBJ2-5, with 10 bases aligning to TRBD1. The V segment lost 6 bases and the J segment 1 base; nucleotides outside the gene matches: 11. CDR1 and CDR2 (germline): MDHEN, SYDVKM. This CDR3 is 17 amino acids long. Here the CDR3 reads CASSPDRGRGAQETQYF. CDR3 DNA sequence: TGTGCCAGCAGCCCCGACAGGGGGCGCGGGGCCCAAGAGACCCAGTACTTC. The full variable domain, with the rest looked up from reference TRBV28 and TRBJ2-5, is DVKVTQSSRYLVKRTGEKVFLECVQDMDHENMFWYRQDPGLGLRLIYFSYDVKMKEKGDIPEGYSVSREKKERFSLILESASTNQTSMYLCASSPDRGRGAQETQYFGPGTRLLVL.

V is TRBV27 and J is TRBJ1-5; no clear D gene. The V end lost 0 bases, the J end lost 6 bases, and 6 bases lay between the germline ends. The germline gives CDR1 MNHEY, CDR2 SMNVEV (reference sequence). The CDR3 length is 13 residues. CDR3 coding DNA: TGTGCCAGCAGTTTATCAATCGGTCAGCCCCAGCATTTT. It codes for CASSLSIGQPQHF.

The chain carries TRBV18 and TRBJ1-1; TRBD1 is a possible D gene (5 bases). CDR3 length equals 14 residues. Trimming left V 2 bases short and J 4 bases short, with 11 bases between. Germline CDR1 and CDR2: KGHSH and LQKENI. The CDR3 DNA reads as TGTGCCAGCTCACCAGGATCAGGGCTCACTGAAGCTTTCTTT. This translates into CASSPGSGLTEAFF.

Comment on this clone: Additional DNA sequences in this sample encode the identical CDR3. The CDR3: CASSQEQGEAYEQYF. The CDR3 nucleotides read TGTGCCAGCAGCCAAGAACAGGGCGAAGCCTACGAGCAGTACTTC. The chain couples TRBV14 to TRBJ2-7; D might be TRBD1 (6 bases). The CDR3 extends over 15 amino acids. The ends were cut back, 0 bases at V and 2 bases at J, with 11 bases in the middle. CDR1 is SGHDN and CDR2 is FVKESK in the germline V gene.

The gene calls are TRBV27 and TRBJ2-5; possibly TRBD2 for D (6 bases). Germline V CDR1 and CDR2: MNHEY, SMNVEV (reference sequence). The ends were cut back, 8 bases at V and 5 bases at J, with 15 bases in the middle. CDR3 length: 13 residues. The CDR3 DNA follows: TGTGCCAGCTTGGGGGGTGTCCCGGAGACCCAGTACTTC. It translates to CASLGGVPETQYF.

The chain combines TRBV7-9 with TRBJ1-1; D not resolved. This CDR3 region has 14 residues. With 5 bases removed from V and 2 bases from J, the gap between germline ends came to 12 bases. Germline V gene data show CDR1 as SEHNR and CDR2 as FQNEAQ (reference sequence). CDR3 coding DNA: TGTGCCAGCAGCGGTACGAGGGTAAACACTGAAGCTTTCTTT. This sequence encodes CASSGTRVNTEAFF.

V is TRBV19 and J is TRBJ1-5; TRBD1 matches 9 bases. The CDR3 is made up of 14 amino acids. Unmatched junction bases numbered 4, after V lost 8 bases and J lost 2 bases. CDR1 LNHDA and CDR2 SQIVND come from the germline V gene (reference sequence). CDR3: CASGRTGGNQPQHF. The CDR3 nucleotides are TGTGCCAGTGGGCGGACAGGGGGCAATCAGCCCCAGCATTTT. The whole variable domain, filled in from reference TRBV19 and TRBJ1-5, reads DGGITQSPKYLFRKEGQNVTLSCEQNLNHDAMYWYRQDPGQGLRLIYYSQIVNDFQKGDIAEGYSVSREKKESFPLTVTSAQKNPTAFYLCASGRTGGNQPQHFGDGTRLSIL.

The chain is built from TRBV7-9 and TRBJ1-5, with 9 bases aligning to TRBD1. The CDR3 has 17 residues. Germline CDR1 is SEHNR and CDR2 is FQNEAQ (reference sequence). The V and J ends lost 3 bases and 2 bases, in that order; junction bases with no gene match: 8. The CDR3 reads CASSLGWDREGNQPQHF. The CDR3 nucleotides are TGTGCCAGCAGCTTGGGATGGGACAGGGAAGGCAATCAGCCCCAGCATTTT.

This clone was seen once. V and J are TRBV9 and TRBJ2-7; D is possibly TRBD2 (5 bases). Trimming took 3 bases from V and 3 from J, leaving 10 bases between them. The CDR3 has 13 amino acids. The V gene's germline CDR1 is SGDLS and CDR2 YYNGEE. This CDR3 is CASSDGENYEQYF. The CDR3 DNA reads TGTGCCAGCAGCGATGGGGAGAACTACGAGCAGTACTTC.

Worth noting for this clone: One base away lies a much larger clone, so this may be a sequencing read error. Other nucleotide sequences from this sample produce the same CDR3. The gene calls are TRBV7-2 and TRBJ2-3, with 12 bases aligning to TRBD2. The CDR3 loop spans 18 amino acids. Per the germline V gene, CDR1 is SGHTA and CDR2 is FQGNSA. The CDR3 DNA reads TGCGCCAGCAGCCTCGTGCTAGCGGGAGGGCCCAGCACAGATACGCAGTATTTT. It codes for CASSLVLAGGPSTDTQYF.

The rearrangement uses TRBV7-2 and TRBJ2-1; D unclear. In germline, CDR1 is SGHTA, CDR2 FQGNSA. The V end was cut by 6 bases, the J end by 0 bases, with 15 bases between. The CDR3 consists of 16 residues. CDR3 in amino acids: CASSHGAIRSYNEQFF. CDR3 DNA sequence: TGTGCCAGCAGTCATGGTGCGATTCGCTCCTACAATGAGCAGTTCTTC.

In nucleotides, the CDR3 is TGCGCCAGCAGCCAAGATGGCCATCAGCCCCAGCATTTT. Protein: CASSQDGHQPQHF. This rearrangement joins TRBV4-1 to TRBJ1-5; no firm D call. Germline V gives CDR1 MGHRA, CDR2 YSYEKL. The germline V and J ends were trimmed by 0 bases and 5 bases, with 5 bases remaining between them. The CDR3 contains 13 residues.

The CDR3 sequence is CAWSAGNTEAFF. CDR3 nucleotide sequence: TGTGCCTGGAGTGCTGGGAACACTGAAGCTTTCTTT. The J gene is TRBJ1-1, the V gene TRBV30; D not resolved. The CDR3 has 12 amino acids. Per germline, CDR1 GTSNPN and CDR2 SVGIG (reference sequence). V lost 1 base, J lost 1 base, and 4 bases lay in between.

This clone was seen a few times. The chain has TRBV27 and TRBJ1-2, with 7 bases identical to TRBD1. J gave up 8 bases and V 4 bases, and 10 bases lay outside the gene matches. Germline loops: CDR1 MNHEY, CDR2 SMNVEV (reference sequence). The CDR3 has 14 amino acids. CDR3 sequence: CASSSRDSSKGYTF. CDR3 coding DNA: TGTGCCAGCAGTTCCCGGGACAGCTCCAAGGGCTACACCTTC.

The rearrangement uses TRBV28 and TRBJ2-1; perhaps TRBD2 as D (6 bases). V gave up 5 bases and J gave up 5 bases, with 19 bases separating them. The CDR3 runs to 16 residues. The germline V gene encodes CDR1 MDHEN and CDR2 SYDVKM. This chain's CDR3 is CASSPQWGRIHNEQFF. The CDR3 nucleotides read TGTGCCAGCAGTCCACAATGGGGGAGGATCCACAATGAGCAGTTCTTC.

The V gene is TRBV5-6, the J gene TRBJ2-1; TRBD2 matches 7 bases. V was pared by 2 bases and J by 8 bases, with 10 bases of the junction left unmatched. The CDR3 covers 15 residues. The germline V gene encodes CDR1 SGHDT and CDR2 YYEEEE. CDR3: CASSFEGGPGDEQFF. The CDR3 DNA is TGTGCCAGCAGCTTTGAGGGAGGGCCCGGCGATGAGCAGTTCTTC.

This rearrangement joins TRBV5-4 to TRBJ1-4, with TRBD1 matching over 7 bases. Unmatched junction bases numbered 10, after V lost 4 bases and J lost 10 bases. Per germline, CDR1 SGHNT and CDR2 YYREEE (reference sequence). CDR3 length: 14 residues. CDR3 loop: CASSPNGGGGKLFF. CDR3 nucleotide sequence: TGTGCCAGCAGCCCGAATGGAGGGGGCGGAAAACTGTTTTTT.

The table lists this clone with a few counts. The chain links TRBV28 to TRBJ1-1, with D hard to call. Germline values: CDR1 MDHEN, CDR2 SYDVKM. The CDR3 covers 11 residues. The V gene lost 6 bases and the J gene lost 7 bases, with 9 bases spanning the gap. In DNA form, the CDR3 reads TGTGCCAGCAGCCTTACCAGTGAAGCTTTCTTT. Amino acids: CASSLTSEAFF.

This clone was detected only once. The CDR3 loop reads CASSLGRGGRNTDTQYF. For the CDR3, the DNA is TGTGCCAGCAGCTTAGGGCGTGGTGGCAGAAACACAGATACGCAGTATTTT. The V call is TRBV7-3, the J call TRBJ2-3, with D hard to call. The CDR3 extends over 17 amino acids. Germline V gene data show CDR1 as SGHTA and CDR2 as FQGTGA. Between the trimmed V and J ends, which lost 2 bases and 2 bases, there was a span of 17 bases.

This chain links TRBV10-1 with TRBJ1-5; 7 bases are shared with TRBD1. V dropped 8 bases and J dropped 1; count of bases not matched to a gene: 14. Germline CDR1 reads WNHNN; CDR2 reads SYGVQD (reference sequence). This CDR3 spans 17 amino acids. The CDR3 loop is CASGYTGARLSNQPQHF. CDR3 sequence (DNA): TGCGCCAGCGGATACACAGGGGCCCGTTTGAGCAATCAGCCCCAGCATTTT.

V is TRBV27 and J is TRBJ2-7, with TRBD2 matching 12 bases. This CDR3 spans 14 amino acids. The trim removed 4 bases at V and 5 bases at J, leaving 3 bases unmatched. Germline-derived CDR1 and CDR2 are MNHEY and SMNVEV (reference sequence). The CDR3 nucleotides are TGTGCCAGCAGTTATACTAGCGGGAGGAACGAGCAGTACTTC. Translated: CASSYTSGRNEQYF.

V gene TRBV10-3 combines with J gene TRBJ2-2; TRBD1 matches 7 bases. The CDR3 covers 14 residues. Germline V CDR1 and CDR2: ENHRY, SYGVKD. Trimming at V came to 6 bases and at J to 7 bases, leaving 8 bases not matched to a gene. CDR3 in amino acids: CAIRPGGRNGELFF. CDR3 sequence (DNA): TGTGCCATCAGACCAGGGGGTAGGAACGGGGAGCTGTTTTTT.

CDR3 sequence (DNA): TGTGCCAGCAGCTTAGGTGCCAGCACAGATACGCAGTATTTT. Its protein is CASSLGASTDTQYF. The V call is TRBV7-2, the J call TRBJ2-3; D not certain. The V end was cut by 1 base, the J end by 0 bases, with 5 bases between. The CDR3 is made up of 14 amino acids. The germline gives CDR1 SGHTA, CDR2 FQGNSA.

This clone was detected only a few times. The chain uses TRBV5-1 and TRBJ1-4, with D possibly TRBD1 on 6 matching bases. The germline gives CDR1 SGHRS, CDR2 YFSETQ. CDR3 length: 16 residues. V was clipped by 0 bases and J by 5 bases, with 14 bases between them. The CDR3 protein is CASSLAGGSTNEKLFF. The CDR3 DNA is TGCGCCAGCAGCTTGGCTGGGGGCAGCACAAATGAAAAACTGTTTTTT.